Included here is one TCR beta chain sequence, with context. These data come from a study of T-cell reconstitution after alpha-beta-depleted transplantation in children. Unique molecular identifiers were incorporated into the prepared TCRbeta library. One entry per CDR3 protein, called by TCRdb with MiXCR from the PCR reads. The data show some 500,000 distinct CDR3 sequences, about 17% seen once. V lost 3 bases, J lost 7 bases, and 8 bases stayed unmatched. This CDR3 spans 13 amino acids. Germline CDR1 DFQATT, CDR2 SNEGSKA (reference sequence). This clonotype was sampled from a human donor who donated a stem cell graft to a child with acute lymphoblastic leukemia. The source material was PBMCs from the stem cell graft donor, sampled from the stem cell graft. The genes are TRBV20-1 and TRBJ2-7; TRBD1 matches at 8 bases. CDR3 nucleotides: TGCAGTGCTAGGACAGGGGACCGGAGGGAGCAGTACTTC. This encodes CSARTGDRREQYF.